A selection of T cell receptor beta chains follows, all from one sample in a study of shared clonotypes between healthy human individuals. TCRdb's table, derived via immunoSEQ multiplex PCR, lists solely in-frame clones and lacks some. In the table there are some 580,000 clones, 95% to 98% of which are singletons. Material for sequencing was naive CD8+ T cells sorted from blood. These receptors all stem from a man younger than 45 in good health. CDR3s include the opening cysteine and the closing phenylalanine or tryptophan. Fields, in order: clone size, D gene, V gene, J gene, CDR3 protein, CDR3 DNA. The D gene is left open where the match is weak. The size of a clone is reported for some rows only, either as once, few or many, or as a class for expanded clones.

>.|TRBD2|TRBV27|TRBJ2-7
CASSQGLAESYEQYF
TGTGCCAGCAGCCAAGGACTAGCTGAATCCTACGAGCAGTACTTC
>.|TRBD2|TRBV9|TRBJ2-1
CASSPRLREREGYEQFF
TGTGCCAGCAGCCCTAGACTCAGGGAGCGGGAGGGATATGAGCAGTTCTTC
>.|.|TRBV5-1|TRBJ1-1
CASSLEFKGSTEAFF
TGCGCCAGCAGCTTGGAATTTAAGGGTAGCACTGAAGCTTTCTTT
>.|.|TRBV5-4|TRBJ2-7
CASGRAPLDYEQYF
TGTGCCAGCGGGCGGGCCCCCCTAGACTACGAGCAGTACTTC
>.|.|TRBV29-1|TRBJ2-7
CSVTENAYEQYF
TGCAGCGTGACGGAGAATGCCTACGAGCAGTACTTC
>.|TRBD2|TRBV4-3|TRBJ2-3
CASSGTSGNTDTQYF
TGCGCCAGCAGCGGGACTAGCGGGAACACAGATACGCAGTATTTT
>.|TRBD1|TRBV7-3|TRBJ2-1
CASSHGQGEYNEQFF
TGTGCCAGCAGCCATGGACAGGGGGAGTACAATGAGCAGTTCTTC
>.|TRBD2|TRBV29-1|TRBJ2-7
CSVSAGDVYEQYF
TGCAGCGTTTCAGCGGGAGATGTGTACGAGCAGTACTTC
>once|.|TRBV18|TRBJ2-2
CASSPGANTGELFF
TGTGCCAGCTCACCAGGGGCGAACACCGGGGAGCTGTTTTTT
>.|.|TRBV13|TRBJ1-1
CASSLQGIWNTEAFF
TGTGCCAGCAGCTTACAGGGGATTTGGAACACTGAAGCTTTCTTT
>.|.|TRBV10-3|TRBJ2-5
CAISESLGSETQYF
TGTGCCATCAGTGAGTCATTGGGCTCCGAGACCCAGTACTTC
>.|.|TRBV15|TRBJ2-7
CATSREGPGLSEQYF
TGTGCCACCAGCAGAGAGGGTCCAGGGTTATCCGAGCAGTACTTC
>.|.|TRBV7-9|TRBJ2-7
CASSATSYEQYF
TGTGCCAGCTCCGCGACTTCCTACGAGCAGTACTTC
>once|.|TRBV5-6|TRBJ1-2
CASTSSGDIMNYGYTF
TGTGCCAGCACGAGCTCGGGGGACATAATGAACTATGGCTACACCTTC
>.|TRBD1|TRBV18|TRBJ2-1
CASSPPWTGPYNEQFF
TGTGCCAGCTCACCACCGTGGACAGGGCCCTACAATGAGCAGTTCTTC
>.|.|TRBV6-6|TRBJ1-4
CASRHGTDEKLFF
TGTGCCAGCCGTCACGGGACCGATGAAAAACTGTTTTTT
>.|.|TRBV4-1|TRBJ2-7
CASSQESPDTYEQYF
TGCGCCAGCAGCCAAGAGTCTCCAGATACCTACGAGCAGTACTTC
>once|TRBD1|TRBV6-1|TRBJ1-2
CASSDSNRGFYYGYTF
TGTGCCAGCAGTGATTCGAACAGGGGTTTTTACTATGGCTACACCTTC
>.|.|TRBV10-2|TRBJ1-3
CASSEDTIYF
TGCGCCAGCAGTGAGGACACCATATATTTT
>.|.|TRBV7-9|TRBJ2-7
CASSSNTDPYEQYF
TGTGCCAGCAGTTCAAACACTGACCCTTACGAGCAGTACTTC
>few|.|TRBV25-1|TRBJ2-7
CASSSGYEQYF
TGTGCCAGCAGTTCCGGCTACGAGCAGTACTTC
>few|.|TRBV7-7|TRBJ2-7
CASSPEPGGYEQYF
TGTGCCAGCAGCCCAGAACCTGGGGGCTACGAGCAGTACTTC
>.|.|TRBV5-5|TRBJ1-5
CASSPGRFSNQPQHF
TGTGCCAGCAGCCCGGGACGGTTTAGCAATCAGCCCCAGCATTTT
>.|.|TRBV29-1|TRBJ1-3
CSVVRNSGNTIYF
TGCAGCGTTGTTCGTAACAGCGGAAACACCATATATTTT
>.|.|TRBV19|TRBJ2-1
CASSISFSNEQFF
TGTGCCAGTAGTATCTCCTTCTCCAATGAGCAGTTCTTC
>once|TRBD1|TRBV6-4|TRBJ1-5
CASSFRDRKNSNQPQHF
TGTGCCAGCAGTTTCCGGGACAGAAAAAATAGCAATCAGCCCCAGCATTTT
>.|.|TRBV27|TRBJ2-6
CASSLGGSGANVLTF
TGTGCCAGCAGTTTAGGCGGCTCTGGGGCCAACGTCCTGACTTTC
>.|TRBD1|TRBV7-9|TRBJ1-2
CASSLEGQLTNYGYTF
TGTGCCAGCAGCTTAGAGGGACAGCTAACCAACTATGGCTACACCTTC
>.|TRBD2|TRBV7-6|TRBJ2-7
CASAGTSGYEQYF
TGTGCCAGCGCCGGGACTAGCGGGTACGAGCAGTACTTC
>.|TRBD1|TRBV9|TRBJ2-6
CASSPPDRKHSGANVLTF
TGTGCCAGCAGCCCCCCGGACAGGAAACACTCTGGGGCCAACGTCCTGACTTTC
>.|TRBD2|TRBV12-5|TRBJ2-7
CASGPGGSEQYF
TGTGCTAGTGGGCCGGGGGGGTCCGAGCAGTACTTC
>.|TRBD2|TRBV7-6|TRBJ2-7
CASSSSGGSSYEQYF
TGTGCCAGCAGCTCTAGCGGGGGGAGCTCCTACGAGCAGTACTTC
>once|TRBD2|TRBV7-6|TRBJ2-1
CASSGSGTSDYNEQFF
TGTGCCAGCAGCGGATCCGGGACTAGCGATTACAATGAGCAGTTCTTC
>.|.|TRBV15|TRBJ1-1
CATSSETERAFF
TGTGCCACCAGCAGTGAGACGGAAAGGGCTTTCTTT
>.|.|TRBV4-2|TRBJ1-4
CASSQDQQLNEKLFF
TGTGCCAGCAGCCAAGATCAACAACTAAATGAAAAACTGTTTTTT
>.|TRBD1|TRBV27|TRBJ1-5
CASSPGQGDQPQHF
TGTGCCAGCAGTCCCGGACAGGGGGATCAGCCCCAGCATTTT
>once|.|TRBV7-2|TRBJ2-3
CASSRRPPFGTTDTQYF
TGTGCCAGCAGCCGCCGGCCCCCCTTCGGAACCACAGATACGCAGTATTTT
>.|.|TRBV11-3|TRBJ2-6
CASRPGTKSGSGANVLTF
TGTGCCAGCAGGCCCGGGACGAAATCGGGCTCTGGGGCCAACGTCCTGACTTTC
>.|.|TRBV27|TRBJ1-5
CASSLGSGASNQPQHF
TGTGCCAGCAGTTTGGGGTCAGGAGCTAGCAATCAGCCCCAGCATTTT
>.|.|TRBV27|TRBJ2-7
CASRASDYEQYF
TGTGCCAGCAGGGCTAGCGACTACGAGCAGTACTTC
>.|.|TRBV7-3|TRBJ2-1
CASSLAGGPAYNEQFF
TGTGCCAGCAGCTTAGCCGGGGGACCCGCCTACAATGAGCAGTTCTTC
>.|.|TRBV5-4|TRBJ1-4
CASSLEGPGKEKLFF
TGTGCCAGCAGCTTGGAGGGACCCGGTAAAGAAAAACTGTTTTTT
>.|.|TRBV27|TRBJ2-1
CASSLLSAINEQFF
TGTGCCAGCAGTTTACTTAGCGCCATCAATGAGCAGTTCTTC
>.|.|TRBV7-9|TRBJ2-2
CASSLGRGTGELFF
TGTGCCAGCAGCTTAGGAAGGGGAACCGGGGAGCTGTTTTTT
>.|.|TRBV28|TRBJ2-2
CASSLTLLAGELFF
TGTGCCAGCAGTTTAACGTTACTAGCCGGGGAGCTGTTTTTT
>.|TRBD1|TRBV5-4|TRBJ2-7
CASSWGGTGSYEQYF
TGTGCCAGCAGTTGGGGCGGGACAGGGTCCTACGAGCAGTACTTC
>once|.|TRBV9|TRBJ2-7
CASSGVSYEQYF
TGTGCCAGCAGCGGTGTCTCCTACGAGCAGTACTTC
>.|TRBD2|TRBV29-1|TRBJ2-7
CSARGLAGAGWYF
TGCAGCGCCCGGGGACTAGCGGGAGCCGGGTGGTACTTC
>.|.|TRBV11-2|TRBJ2-7
CASSLAHWQGLDYEQYF
TGTGCCAGCAGCTTAGCTCACTGGCAGGGTCTAGACTACGAGCAGTACTTC
>few|.|TRBV2|TRBJ2-7
CASSVGGYSYEQYF
TGTGCCAGCAGTGTTGGCGGGTACTCCTACGAGCAGTACTTC
>.|.|TRBV28|TRBJ1-2
CASSYRSYGYTF
TGTGCCAGCAGTTATAGGAGCTATGGCTACACCTTC
>.|TRBD2|TRBV29-1|TRBJ2-1
CSTQGGRRDYNEQFF
TGCAGCACCCAGGGAGGGAGGAGGGACTACAATGAGCAGTTCTTC
>.|TRBD2|TRBV4-1|TRBJ2-1
CASSQNPGTSGGNEQFF
TGCGCCAGCAGCCAAAATCCCGGGACTAGCGGGGGGAATGAGCAGTTCTTC
>.|TRBD2|TRBV7-6|TRBJ2-3
CASSSWTSGGVRDTQYF
TGTGCCAGCAGCTCTTGGACTAGCGGGGGCGTGAGGGATACGCAGTATTTT
>.|TRBD1|TRBV15|TRBJ2-1
CATSSPGAWTGGGQFF
TGTGCCACCAGCAGCCCCGGGGCCTGGACAGGGGGCGGGCAGTTCTTC
>.|.|TRBV10-3|TRBJ2-2
CAISDPRGNTGELFF
TGTGCCATCAGTGACCCTAGGGGGAACACCGGGGAGCTGTTTTTT
>.|.|TRBV5-1|TRBJ1-1
CASSFGREKNTEAFF
TGCGCCAGCAGCTTTGGGAGGGAAAAGAACACTGAAGCTTTCTTT
>.|TRBD1|TRBV25-1|TRBJ1-1
CASRGDRGRSGTEAFF
TGTGCCAGCAGGGGGGACAGGGGGCGTTCGGGCACTGAAGCTTTCTTT
>.|.|TRBV27|TRBJ1-1
CASSQGGLAEAFF
TGTGCCAGCAGCCAAGGGGGGTTGGCTGAAGCTTTCTTT
>.|.|TRBV27|TRBJ2-5
CASGYSGTEETQYF
TGTGCCAGCGGGTACTCCGGGACGGAAGAGACCCAGTACTTC